These 25 T cell receptor beta chains were all obtained from the same sample, sequenced in a study of CD8 T cells in ankylosing spondylitis. For these TCRs, the target antigens are not known. Regarding the study as a whole: What appeared characteristic of ankylosing spondylitis blood was a TCR beta motif of eight highly homologous variants.

MiXCR was run by TCRdb on the 5' RACE reads, yielding one entry per CDR3 protein. The top ten clones hold roughly 0.51% of a sample with 750,000 to 850,000 distinct CDR3 sequences, 12% of them seen once. Sequenced material: blood, either unsorted or a sorted T cell fraction (not recorded which). Receptors were obtained from a male donor with ankylosing spondylitis.

This clonotype was seen ten or more times. The V call is TRBV20-1, the J call TRBJ2-5; possible D gene TRBD1, 5 bases. Germline CDR1 is DFQATT and CDR2 is SNEGSKA (reference sequence). The V and J ends lost 5 bases and 8 bases respectively, with 15 bases between them. This CDR3 has 12 amino acids. CDR3 residues: CSAPPLTDTQYF. The DNA of the CDR3 is TGCAGTGCTCCTCCTTTGACAGATACCCAGTACTTC.

This clonotype was found many times. An end of the junction does not agree with germline; a read error may underlie this. V and J are TRBV7-7 and TRBJ2-3; D ambiguous. Germline V lookup: CDR1 SSHAT, CDR2 FNYEAQ (reference sequence). This CDR3 is 14 amino acids long. CDR3 loop: CASSLAGRGDTQYF. CDR3 nucleotide sequence: TGTGCTAGCAGCTTAGCAGGCAGAGGAGATACGCAGTATTTT.

This clonotype was observed a handful of times. The rearrangement joins TRBV24-1 to TRBJ2-3; TRBD2 might be the D (5 bases). The V gene lost 1 base and the J gene lost 2 bases, with 6 bases spanning the gap. This CDR3 has 14 residues. From germline, CDR1 is KGHDR and CDR2 SFDVKD. The CDR3 region has the DNA TGTGCCACCAGTGATTTAGGACTCACAGATACGCAGTATTTT. It codes for CATSDLGLTDTQYF.

The V gene is TRBV28, the J gene TRBJ1-5; TRBD1 might be the D (5 bases). Trimming cost V 9 bases and J 7 bases, with 16 bases left between them. Germline loops: CDR1 MDHEN, CDR2 SYDVKM. This CDR3 spans 13 amino acids. The CDR3 region is CASHPRVNQPQHF. Here the CDR3 DNA reads TGTGCCAGTCACCCCAGGGTTAACCAGCCCCAGCATTTT.

This clonotype was counted many times. The chain couples TRBV20-1 to TRBJ2-2; TRBD2 matches at 8 bases. J gave up 7 bases and V 6 bases, and 7 bases lay outside the gene matches. CDR3 length: 13 residues. Germline-derived CDR1 and CDR2 are DFQATT and SNEGSKA (reference sequence). CDR3 amino acids: CSASSTSVGELFF. The CDR3 region has the DNA TGCAGTGCCTCCTCGACTAGCGTCGGGGAGCTGTTTTTT.

This clonotype has only a few counts. The chain uses TRBV7-8 and TRBJ1-1, with no clear D. The CDR3 contains 12 residues. The V gene's germline CDR1 is SGHVS and CDR2 FQNEAQ. V lost 5 bases and J lost 10, with 14 bases in between. CDR3 nucleotide sequence: TGTGCCAGCAGCCCTTTGGGGTTCCGAGCTTTCTTT. It codes for CASSPLGFRAFF. Based on the CDR3 plus reference TRBV7-8 and TRBJ1-1, the full variable domain is GAGVSQSPRYKVAKRGQDVALRCDPISGHVSLFWYQQALGQGPEFLTYFQNEAQLDKSGLPSDRFFAERPEGSVSTLKIQRTQQEDSAVYLCASSPLGFRAFFGQGTRLTVV.

This chain uses TRBV5-1 with TRBJ1-2; D possibly corresponds to TRBD1 (5 bases). Trimming pared 2 bases from V and 2 bases from J, leaving 10 bases between. The germline V gene encodes CDR1 SGHRS and CDR2 YFSETQ. The CDR3 is 14 amino acids. CDR3 in DNA: TGCGCCAGCAGCTTATTGGACACCAACTATGGCTACACCTTC. It codes for CASSLLDTNYGYTF.

In this sample, this clonotype turned up many times. V usage is TRBV20-1 and J usage is TRBJ2-3; possibly TRBD1 for D (5 bases). Germline V gene data show CDR1 as DFQATT and CDR2 as SNEGSKA (reference sequence). V was trimmed by 4 bases and J by 3 bases, leaving 8 bases between them. This CDR3 comprises 12 residues. The CDR3 reads CSAIQATDTQYF. As DNA, the CDR3 is TGCAGTGCTATACAGGCGACAGATACGCAGTATTTT.

The J gene is TRBJ2-7, the V gene TRBV7-6, with D perhaps TRBD2 (5 bases). The CDR3 extends over 14 amino acids. V lost 1 base and J lost 6, with 13 bases in between. Germline CDR1 is SGHVS and CDR2 is FNYEAQ. This chain's CDR3 is CASSLVPGYGEQYF. DNA for the CDR3: TGTGCCAGCAGCTTAGTGCCGGGGTACGGCGAGCAGTACTTC.

This clonotype was counted at least ten times. The chain couples TRBV7-2 to TRBJ2-7; D unclear. This CDR3 is 13 amino acids long. V was pared by 1 base and J by 4 bases, with 8 bases between. Per germline, CDR1 SGHTA and CDR2 FQGNSA. CDR3 sequence: CASSLVPSYEQYF. The CDR3 region has the DNA TGTGCCAGCAGCTTAGTTCCTTCGTACGAGCAGTACTTC.

In this sample, this clonotype turned up a few times. The chain is built from TRBV5-1 and TRBJ1-4; D is unresolved. The CDR3 is made up of 13 amino acids. V was cut by 0 bases and J by 14 bases, with 14 bases left in between. From germline, CDR1 is SGHRS and CDR2 YFSETQ. CDR3 loop: CASSLEGTAGLFF. CDR3 sequence (DNA): TGCGCCAGCAGCTTGGAAGGAACCGCGGGGCTGTTTTTT.

In this sample, this clonotype turned up many times. This chain links TRBV6-1 with TRBJ1-1; D gene unclear. Trimming removed 4 bases from V and 1 base from J, with 10 bases in between. Per the germline V gene, CDR1 is MNHNS and CDR2 is SASEGT. The CDR3 spans 14 residues. The CDR3 loop reads CASSVSGRNTEAFF. DNA of the CDR3: TGTGCCAGCAGTGTGTCGGGGAGGAACACTGAAGCTTTCTTT.

The DNA for the CDR3 is TGTGCCAGCTCGCCAAGTTATGGAGCTGGTGGCTACACCTTC. Translating gives CASSPSYGAGGYTF. The chain links TRBV18 to TRBJ1-2, with D hard to call. From germline, CDR1 is KGHSH and CDR2 LQKENI. V was cut by 6 bases and J by 7 bases, with 18 bases left in between. The CDR3 consists of 14 residues. Drawing the rest from reference TRBV18 and TRBJ1-2, the complete variable domain is NAGVMQNPRHLVRRRGQEARLRCSPMKGHSHVYWYRQLPEEGLKFMVYLQKENIIDESGMPKERFSAEFPKEGPSILRIQQVVRGDSAAYFCASSPSYGAGGYTFGSGTRLTVV.

The chain employs TRBV20-1 and TRBJ2-7; D not resolved. Per germline, CDR1 DFQATT and CDR2 SNEGSKA (reference sequence). The CDR3 covers 14 residues. V lost 1 base to trimming and J lost 3 bases, with 13 bases between them. The CDR3 protein is CSARVVGPNYEQYF. CDR3 bases: TGCAGTGCTAGAGTTGTAGGACCGAACTACGAGCAGTACTTC.

The chain uses TRBV18 and TRBJ2-1; D is possibly TRBD1 (6 bases). The CDR3 covers 15 residues. The germline V gene encodes CDR1 KGHSH and CDR2 LQKENI. The ends were cut back, 2 bases at V and 5 bases at J, with 13 bases in the middle. CDR3 sequence: CASSPIQGGDNEQFF. The CDR3 DNA follows: TGTGCCAGCTCACCAATACAGGGTGGTGACAATGAGCAGTTCTTC.

The rearrangement joins TRBV5-1 to TRBJ2-2; TRBD1 might be the D (5 bases). The CDR3 consists of 15 residues. Per the germline V gene, CDR1 is SGHRS and CDR2 is YFSETQ. Trimming left V 3 bases short and J 5 bases short, with 14 bases between. This chain's CDR3 is CASSSTGSFTGELFF. The CDR3 DNA is TGCGCCAGCAGCTCAACAGGATCCTTTACCGGGGAGCTGTTTTTT.

The V gene is TRBV5-5, the J gene TRBJ1-2; a possible D gene is TRBD1 (5 bases). The CDR3 length is 16 residues. V was pared by 0 bases and J by 2 bases, with 14 bases between. Germline CDR1 SGHKS, CDR2 YYEKEE (reference sequence). The DNA for the CDR3 is TGTGCCAGCAGCTTGGATCCTGGACACTCGAACTATGGCTACACCTTC. Translated: CASSLDPGHSNYGYTF.

This clonotype was observed many times. The V and J genes are TRBV20-1 and TRBJ1-4, with TRBD1 identical over 10 bases. The CDR3 runs to 12 residues. The germline CDR1 and CDR2 sequences are DFQATT and SNEGSKA (reference sequence). J gave up 8 bases and V 7 bases, and 4 bases lay outside the gene matches. The DNA for the CDR3 is TGCAGTGTAGACAGGGGGCCCGAAAAACTGTTTTTT. Protein: CSVDRGPEKLFF.

This rearrangement joins TRBV5-1 to TRBJ1-2; D call uncertain. This CDR3 has 11 amino acids. Germline assignment: CDR1 SGHRS and CDR2 YFSETQ. Trimming cost V 4 bases and J 8 bases, with 9 bases left between them. In DNA, the CDR3 is TGCGCCAGCAGCGGGATCCTCGGCTACACCTTC. It yields the protein CASSGILGYTF.

This clonotype was picked up a small number of times. This sequence joins TRBV7-6 and TRBJ2-3; 9 nucleotides line up with TRBD2. From germline, CDR1 is SGHVS and CDR2 FNYEAQ. CDR3 size: 17 residues. The V gene end was trimmed by 2 bases and the J gene end by 2 bases; junction bases not matched to a gene: 8. The DNA of the CDR3 is TGTGCCAGCAGCTTACTCCTGCGCGGGAGGGACACAGATACGCAGTATTTT. Translation: CASSLLLRGRDTDTQYF.

J is TRBJ1-4 and V is TRBV20-1; D possibly corresponds to TRBD1 (6 bases). From germline, CDR1 is DFQATT and CDR2 SNEGSKA (reference sequence). Trimming shortened V by 6 bases and J by 5 bases, and 13 bases separated the two germline ends. This CDR3 contains 13 residues. CDR3 bases: TGCAGTGCGGAGGACAGACGGAATGAAAAACTGTTTTTT. This translates into CSAEDRRNEKLFF.

The J gene is TRBJ1-6, the V gene TRBV4-2, with D tentatively TRBD1 (5 bases). With 1 base removed from V and 9 bases from J, the gap between germline ends came to 13 bases. Germline-derived CDR1 and CDR2 are LGHNA and YNFKEQ. This CDR3 has 15 residues. CDR3 sequence: CASSQVKAGRSPLHF. The CDR3, as DNA: TGTGCCAGCAGCCAAGTGAAAGCAGGGCGTTCACCCCTCCACTTT.

This clonotype appeared a few times. This chain links TRBV10-3 with TRBJ1-6; D gene unclear. This CDR3 is 12 amino acids long. V was clipped by 3 bases and J by 9 bases, with 6 bases between them. Germline V gives CDR1 ENHRY, CDR2 SYGVKD. CDR3 region: CAISDGISPLHF. As DNA, the CDR3 is TGTGCCATCAGTGATGGAATTTCACCCCTCCACTTT.

V and J are TRBV30 and TRBJ1-1, with 7 bases that match TRBD1. Trimming removed 0 bases from V and 7 bases from J; junction bases left unmatched: 2. Germline CDR1 reads GTSNPN; CDR2 reads SVGIG (reference sequence). The CDR3 is 12 residues long. CDR3 protein: CAWSVGQDEAFF. The DNA of the CDR3 is TGTGCCTGGAGTGTAGGACAGGATGAAGCTTTCTTT. Together with reference TRBV30 and TRBJ1-1, the CDR3 gives the full variable domain: SQTIHQWPATLVQPVGSPLSLECTVEGTSNPNLYWYRQAAGRGLQLLFYSVGIGQISSEVPQNLSASRPQDRQFILSSKKLLLSDSGFYLCAWSVGQDEAFFGQGTRLTVV.

This clonotype was seen a few times. The chain recombines TRBV7-9 with TRBJ2-7; D possibly matches TRBD1 or TRBD2 (5 bases each). The CDR3 extends over 15 amino acids. The V gene's germline CDR1 is SEHNR and CDR2 FQNEAQ (reference sequence). V was pared by 3 bases and J by 0 bases, with 12 bases between. The CDR3 region is CASSLGRQSSYEQYF. In DNA form, the CDR3 reads TGTGCCAGCAGCTTGGGACGTCAGAGCTCCTACGAGCAGTACTTC.